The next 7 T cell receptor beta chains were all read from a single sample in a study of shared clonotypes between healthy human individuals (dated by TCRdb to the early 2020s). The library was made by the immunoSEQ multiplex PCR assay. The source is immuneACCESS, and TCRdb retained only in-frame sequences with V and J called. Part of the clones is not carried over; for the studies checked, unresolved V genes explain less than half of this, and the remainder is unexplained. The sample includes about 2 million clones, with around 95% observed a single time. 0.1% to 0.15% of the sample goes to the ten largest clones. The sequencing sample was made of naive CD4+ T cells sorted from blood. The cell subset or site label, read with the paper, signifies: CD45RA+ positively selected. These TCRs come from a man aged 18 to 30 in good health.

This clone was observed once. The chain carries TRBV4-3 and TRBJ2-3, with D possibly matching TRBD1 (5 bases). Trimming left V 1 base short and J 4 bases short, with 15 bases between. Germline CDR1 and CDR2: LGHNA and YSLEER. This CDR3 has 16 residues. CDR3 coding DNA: TGCGCCAGCAGCCAAGTAGGTAGGGTGGGGCCAGATACGCAGTATTTT. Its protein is CASSQVGRVGPDTQYF.

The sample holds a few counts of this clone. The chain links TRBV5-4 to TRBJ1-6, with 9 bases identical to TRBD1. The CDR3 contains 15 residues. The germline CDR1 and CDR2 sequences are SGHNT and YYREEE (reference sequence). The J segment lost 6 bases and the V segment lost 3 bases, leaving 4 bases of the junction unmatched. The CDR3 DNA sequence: TGTGCCAGCAGCTGGACAGGGGTCTCTAATTCACCCCTCCACTTT. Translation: CASSWTGVSNSPLHF.

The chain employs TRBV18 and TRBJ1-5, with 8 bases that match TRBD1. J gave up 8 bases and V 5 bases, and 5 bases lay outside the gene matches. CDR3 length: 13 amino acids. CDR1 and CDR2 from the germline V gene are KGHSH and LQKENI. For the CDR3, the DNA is TGTGCCAGCTCAGGACAGGGCCTGGAGCCCCAGCATTTT. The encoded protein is CASSGQGLEPQHF.

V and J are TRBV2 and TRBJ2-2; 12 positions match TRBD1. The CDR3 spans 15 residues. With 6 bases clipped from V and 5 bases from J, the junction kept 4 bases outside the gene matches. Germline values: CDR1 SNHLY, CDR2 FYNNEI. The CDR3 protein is CASSRDRGPTGELFF. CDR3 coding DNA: TGTGCCAGCAGCCGGGACAGGGGGCCGACCGGGGAGCTGTTTTTT.

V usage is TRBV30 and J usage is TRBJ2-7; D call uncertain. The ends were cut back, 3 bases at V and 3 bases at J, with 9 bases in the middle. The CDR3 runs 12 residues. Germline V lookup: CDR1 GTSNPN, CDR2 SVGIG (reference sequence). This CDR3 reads CAWRDQNYEQYF. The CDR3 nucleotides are TGTGCCTGGAGGGATCAGAACTACGAGCAGTACTTC.

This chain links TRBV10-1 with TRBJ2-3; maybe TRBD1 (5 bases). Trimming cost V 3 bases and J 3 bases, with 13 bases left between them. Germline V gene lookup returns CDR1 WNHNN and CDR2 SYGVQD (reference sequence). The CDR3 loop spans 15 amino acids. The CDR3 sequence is CASSEDSGFTDTQYF. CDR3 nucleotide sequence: TGCGCCAGCAGTGAAGATTCAGGGTTTACAGATACGCAGTATTTT.

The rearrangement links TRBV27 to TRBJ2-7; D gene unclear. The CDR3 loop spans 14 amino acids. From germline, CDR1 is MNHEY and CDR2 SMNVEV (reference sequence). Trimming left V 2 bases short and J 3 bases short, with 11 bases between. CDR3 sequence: CASSLISRHYEQYF. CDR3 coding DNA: TGTGCCAGCAGTTTAATCTCTCGGCACTACGAGCAGTACTTC.